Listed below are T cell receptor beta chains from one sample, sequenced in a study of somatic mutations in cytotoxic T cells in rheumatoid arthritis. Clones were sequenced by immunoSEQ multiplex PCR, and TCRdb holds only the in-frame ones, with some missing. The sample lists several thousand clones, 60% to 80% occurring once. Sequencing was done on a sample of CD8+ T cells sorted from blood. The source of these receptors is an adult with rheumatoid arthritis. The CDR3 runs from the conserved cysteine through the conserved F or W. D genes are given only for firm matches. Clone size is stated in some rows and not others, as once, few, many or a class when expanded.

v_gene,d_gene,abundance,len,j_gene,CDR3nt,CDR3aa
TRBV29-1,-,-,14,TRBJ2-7,TGCAGCGTTGCCTATTTCCGGCCTCCCTACGAGCAGTACTTC,CSVAYFRPPYEQYF
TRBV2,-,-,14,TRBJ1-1,TGTGCCACCCCAGGGGACACGATAGGTACTGAAGCTTTCTTT,CATPGDTIGTEAFF
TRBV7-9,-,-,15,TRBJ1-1,TGTGCCAGCAGACCCAGGCAGGGGCCGAACACTGAAGCTTTCTTT,CASRPRQGPNTEAFF
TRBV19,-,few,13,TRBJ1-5,TGTGCCAGTAATTTGCCGGGCAATCAGCCCCAGCATTTT,CASNLPGNQPQHF
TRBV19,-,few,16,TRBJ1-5,TGTGCCAGTAGTATTTTTGGGGGGCTCGGCAATCAGCCCCAGCATTTT,CASSIFGGLGNQPQHF
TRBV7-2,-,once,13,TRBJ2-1,TGTGCCAGCAGCCTAGATAGGTACAATGAGCAGTTCTTC,CASSLDRYNEQFF
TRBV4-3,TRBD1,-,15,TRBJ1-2,TGCGCCAGCAGCCCCAGGACAGGCGCTAACTATGGCTACACCTTC,CASSPRTGANYGYTF
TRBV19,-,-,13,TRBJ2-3,TGTGCCAGTAGCAAGATTAGCACAGATACGCAGTATTTT,CASSKISTDTQYF
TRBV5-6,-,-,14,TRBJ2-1,TGTGCCAGCAGCCTCGGGGGATCCTACAATGAGCAGTTCTTC,CASSLGGSYNEQFF
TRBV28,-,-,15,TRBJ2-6,TGTGCCAGCAGTTTCGACATTTCTGGGGCCAACGTCCTGACTTTC,CASSFDISGANVLTF
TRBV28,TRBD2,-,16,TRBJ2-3,TGTGCCAGCAGCTTGGGACTAGCGGTCGGCGCAGATACGCAGTATTTT,CASSLGLAVGADTQYF
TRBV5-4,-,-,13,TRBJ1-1,TGTGCCAGCAGCGGGAAACTGAACACTGAAGCTTTCTTT,CASSGKLNTEAFF
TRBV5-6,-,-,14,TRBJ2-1,TGTGCCAGCAGCCGGTTCGGGTCCTACAATGAGCAGTTCTTC,CASSRFGSYNEQFF
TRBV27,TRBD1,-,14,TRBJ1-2,TGTGCCAGCAGTCTCCGACAGGGGGCGGACGGCTACACCTTC,CASSLRQGADGYTF
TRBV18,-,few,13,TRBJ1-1,TGTGCCAGCTCACAAATCATGAACACTGAAGCTTTCTTT,CASSQIMNTEAFF
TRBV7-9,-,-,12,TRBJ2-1,TGTGCCAGCAGCTTACGAGGGGATGAGCAGTTCTTC,CASSLRGDEQFF
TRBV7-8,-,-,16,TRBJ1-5,TGTGCCAGCAGCCCCCCCCGCCACCCCTCTAATCAGCCCCAGCATTTT,CASSPPRHPSNQPQHF
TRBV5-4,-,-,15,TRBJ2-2,TGTGCCAGCAGCTTGGAGGGGCAGGGCACCGGGGAGCTGTTTTTT,CASSLEGQGTGELFF
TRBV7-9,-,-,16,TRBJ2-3,TGTGCCAGCAGAACGGGCGTGGCGGGGAGCACAGATACGCAGTATTTT,CASRTGVAGSTDTQYF